Listed below are T cell receptor beta chains from one sample, sequenced in a study of shared clonotypes between healthy human individuals. Repertoires were generated with immunoSEQ multiplex PCR, while TCRdb's copy carries only in-frame clones and drops some. The sample shows 450,000 to 500,000 clones, roughly 85% of them seen only once. What was sequenced was PBMCs. The receptors stem from a woman in her forties in good health. Some clones in this sample may be carry-over from other donors' samples. CDR3s include the opening cysteine and the closing phenylalanine or tryptophan. A D gene is named only where the DNA matches it firmly. Rows may omit the clone size; those that give it use once, few, many or a size class.

J gene,clone size,V gene,D gene,CDR3 protein,CDR3 DNA
TRBJ2-7,-,TRBV2,-,CASSTGPLYEQYF,TGTGCCAGCAGTACTGGACCCCTCTACGAGCAGTACTTC
TRBJ1-1,-,TRBV25-1,-,CASSAQGNTEAFF,TGTGCCAGCAGTGCTCAGGGGAACACTGAAGCTTTCTTT
TRBJ1-2,-,TRBV27,TRBD1,CASSPTRQGSSGYTF,TGTGCCAGCAGTCCAACCCGACAGGGATCGAGTGGCTACACCTTC
TRBJ1-5,-,TRBV11-2,-,CASSLAGYSNQPQHF,TGTGCCAGCAGCTTAGCAGGGTATAGCAATCAGCCCCAGCATTTT
TRBJ1-2,-,TRBV7-2,-,CASSLARHLNYGYTF,TGTGCCAGCAGCTTAGCTCGGCACCTGAACTATGGCTACACCTTC
TRBJ1-3,once,TRBV5-1,-,CASSLAGPGSGNTIYF,TGCGCCAGCAGCTTGGCGGGACCAGGGTCTGGAAACACCATATATTTT
TRBJ2-5,-,TRBV5-8,-,CASTRGRELETQYF,TGTGCCAGCACCCGCGGTAGGGAGTTGGAGACCCAGTACTTC
TRBJ2-3,-,TRBV7-2,-,CASSLRFGGPRTDTQYF,TGTGCCAGCAGCTTGAGGTTTGGCGGGCCACGCACAGATACGCAGTATTTT
TRBJ2-3,-,TRBV20-1,-,CSAPGWDTQYF,TGCAGTGCTCCAGGGTGGGATACGCAGTATTTT
TRBJ1-3,once,TRBV7-2,-,CASSLSNTIYF,TGTGCCAGCAGCTTAAGTAACACCATATATTTT
TRBJ2-3,-,TRBV29-1,TRBD2,CSVVIAGGPGSDTQYF,TGCAGCGTTGTAATAGCGGGAGGGCCGGGATCAGATACGCAGTATTTT
TRBJ2-2,-,TRBV30,-,CAWTPRGRGHTGELFF,TGTGCCTGGACCCCAAGGGGCAGGGGCCACACCGGGGAGCTGTTTTTT
TRBJ2-1,-,TRBV6-5,-,CASSLDWDEQFF,TGTGCCAGCAGCCTGGACTGGGATGAGCAGTTCTTC
TRBJ2-7,-,TRBV4-2,-,CASKFGAEPAYEQYF,TGTGCCAGCAAGTTTGGGGCGGAACCAGCCTACGAGCAGTACTTC
TRBJ2-1,-,TRBV5-1,TRBD1,CASSADRASYNEQFF,TGCGCCAGCAGCGCGGACAGGGCATCCTACAATGAGCAGTTCTTC
TRBJ2-3,once,TRBV7-3,-,CASSLSALGLGDTQYF,TGTGCCAGCAGCTTAAGTGCACTAGGGTTAGGAGATACGCAGTATTTT
TRBJ1-5,-,TRBV19,TRBD1,CASTEGTGRDQPQHF,TGTGCCAGTACCGAAGGGACAGGGCGGGATCAGCCCCAGCATTTT
TRBJ1-3,-,TRBV28,-,CASSLGAPGNTIYF,TGTGCCAGCAGTTTGGGGGCCCCCGGAAACACCATATATTTT
TRBJ2-1,few,TRBV27,-,CASSYGHNEQFF,TGTGCCAGCAGTTACGGCCACAATGAGCAGTTCTTC
TRBJ1-1,-,TRBV30,-,CAWSPNQAYSNTEAFF,TGTGCCTGGAGCCCGAACCAGGCCTACTCGAACACTGAAGCTTTCTTT
TRBJ2-5,few,TRBV18,-,CASSPGTNQQETQYF,TGTGCCAGCTCACCCGGGACGAATCAGCAAGAGACCCAGTACTTC
TRBJ2-7,-,TRBV20-1,-,CSASGNFEQYF,TGCAGTGCTAGCGGGAACTTCGAGCAGTACTTC
TRBJ2-1,-,TRBV7-8,-,CASSLVHGPGNEQFF,TGTGCCAGCAGCTTAGTCCACGGCCCCGGCAATGAGCAGTTCTTC
TRBJ2-3,-,TRBV11-2,-,CASSLVDTQYF,TGTGCCAGCAGCTTAGTGGATACGCAGTATTTT
TRBJ1-1,-,TRBV18,-,CASSPTKNTEAFF,TGTGCCAGCTCACCAACAAAGAACACTGAAGCTTTCTTT
TRBJ1-1,-,TRBV19,TRBD1,CASRLDRDTEAFF,TGTGCCAGTAGATTGGACAGGGACACTGAAGCTTTCTTT
TRBJ2-3,-,TRBV18,-,CASSPPEFPDTQYF,TGTGCCAGCTCACCACCGGAGTTTCCAGATACGCAGTATTTT
TRBJ1-1,-,TRBV4-1,TRBD1,CASSQEGQVTEAFF,TGCGCCAGCAGCCAAGAGGGACAGGTCACTGAAGCTTTCTTT
TRBJ2-6,-,TRBV19,-,CASSVEGSGANVLTF,TGTGCCAGTAGTGTTGAGGGGTCTGGGGCCAACGTCCTGACTTTC
TRBJ2-1,-,TRBV6-1,-,CASSEILGYNEQFF,TGTGCCAGCAGTGAAATCCTAGGCTACAATGAGCAGTTCTTC
TRBJ2-7,few,TRBV18,-,CASSPQRNYEQYF,TGTGCCAGCTCACCACAAAGGAATTACGAGCAGTACTTC
TRBJ2-1,-,TRBV28,TRBD2,CASSLRASGYFYNEQFF,TGTGCCAGCAGTTTAAGGGCTAGCGGGTACTTCTACAATGAGCAGTTCTTC
TRBJ2-3,few,TRBV27,TRBD1,CARDRDTDTQYF,TGTGCCAGGGACAGGGACACAGATACGCAGTATTTT
TRBJ1-2,-,TRBV15,-,CATSRDWSGDHGYTF,TGTGCCACCAGCAGAGATTGGTCAGGGGACCATGGCTACACCTTC
TRBJ2-7,-,TRBV4-2,TRBD1,CASSQTGTGVEQYF,TGTGCCAGCAGCCAAACCGGGACAGGGGTCGAGCAGTACTTC
TRBJ2-2,-,TRBV5-1,TRBD1,CASSFGQGWNTGELFF,TGCGCCAGCAGCTTCGGACAGGGATGGAACACCGGGGAGCTGTTTTTT
TRBJ2-1,-,TRBV6-1,-,CASSARGLNEQFF,TGTGCCAGCAGTGCCCGGGGTCTCAATGAGCAGTTCTTC
TRBJ2-7,many,TRBV29-1,-,CSARDGTYEQYF,TGCAGCGCGCGGGACGGAACCTACGAGCAGTACTTC
TRBJ2-7,few,TRBV7-2,-,CASSLAGANEQYF,TGTGCCAGCAGCTTAGCAGGGGCCAACGAGCAGTACTTC
TRBJ2-7,few,TRBV28,TRBD2,CASSLAGGRLEQYF,TGTGCCAGCAGTCTAGCGGGAGGGCGACTCGAGCAGTACTTC
TRBJ2-7,few,TRBV2,-,CASSGDTYEQYF,TGTGCCAGCAGCGGGGACACCTACGAGCAGTACTTC
TRBJ2-7,-,TRBV19,TRBD1,CASSIGDSYEQYF,TGTGCCAGTAGTATCGGGGACAGTTACGAGCAGTACTTC
TRBJ2-1,-,TRBV7-2,TRBD2,CASSLDLRAGGIMGDEQFF,TGTGCCAGCAGCTTGGACCTCAGGGCGGGAGGGATCATGGGGGATGAGCAGTTCTTC
TRBJ1-2,-,TRBV28,TRBD1,CASSLTGGGGYTF,TGTGCCAGCAGCCTGACAGGGGGTGGAGGCTACACCTTC
TRBJ2-5,-,TRBV5-1,TRBD1,CASSPRDSSRETQYF,TGCGCCAGCAGCCCCCGGGACAGTAGTCGGGAGACCCAGTACTTC
TRBJ1-5,few,TRBV20-1,-,CSASGDQPQHF,TGCAGTGCTAGCGGGGATCAGCCCCAGCATTTT
TRBJ2-7,-,TRBV6-1,TRBD2,CASSEFGLAGVEYEQYF,TGTGCCAGCAGTGAATTTGGGCTAGCGGGAGTTGAGTACGAGCAGTACTTC
TRBJ2-7,few,TRBV2,TRBD1,CASREDRDYEQYF,TGTGCCAGCAGAGAGGACAGGGACTACGAGCAGTACTTC
TRBJ2-7,few,TRBV2,TRBD2,CASSEEGGRAIEQYF,TGTGCCAGCAGTGAGGAGGGCGGGAGGGCAATCGAGCAGTACTTC
TRBJ1-1,-,TRBV30,-,CAWRSPLGENTEAFF,TGTGCCTGGAGGTCTCCCCTCGGAGAGAACACTGAAGCTTTCTTT
TRBJ1-1,-,TRBV7-9,-,CASSLGRTANTEAFF,TGTGCCAGCAGCTTAGGTAGGACAGCGAACACTGAAGCTTTCTTT
TRBJ1-2,once,TRBV27,-,CASSLWGRVQYGYTF,TGTGCCAGCAGTTTATGGGGGAGGGTTCAATATGGCTACACCTTC
TRBJ2-3,-,TRBV11-3,TRBD2,CASSSRTSARGTDTQYF,TGTGCCAGCAGCTCACGGACCTCTGCGCGGGGGACAGATACGCAGTATTTT
TRBJ2-1,-,TRBV5-1,TRBD2,CASSLLADNNNEQFF,TGCGCCAGCAGCTTGCTAGCGGACAACAACAATGAGCAGTTCTTC